Presented here are 22 T cell receptor beta chains from one specimen sequenced in a study of cytomegalovirus exposure and HLA in healthy donors (dated by TCRdb to the late 2010s). Library creation used the immunoSEQ multiplex PCR assay. A mixture of 60 forward primers for TCR Vbeta segments and 13 reverse primers for TCR Jbeta segments was used in the multiplex PCR. The source is immuneACCESS, and TCRdb retained only in-frame sequences with V and J called. Part of the clones is not carried over; for the studies checked, unresolved V genes explain less than half of this, and the remainder is unexplained. For this sample the table gives 50,000 to 70,000 clones, of which approximately 80% were detected only once. Clones ranked in the top ten supply around 2.4% of the sample. The material sequenced was PBMCs. The receptor set was obtained from a female donor in good health and CMV-seronegative.

The rearrangement links TRBV19 to TRBJ2-2; 7 bases line up with TRBD2. With V trimmed by 3 bases and J by 1 base, 5 bases remained unmatched. The CDR3 has 16 residues. The germline V gene has CDR1 LNHDA and CDR2 SQIVND (reference sequence). The chain's CDR3 is CASSMGGGVNTGELFF. CDR3 sequence (DNA): TGTGCCAGTAGTATGGGGGGAGGGGTGAACACCGGGGAGCTGTTTTTT.

The V call is TRBV27, the J call TRBJ2-7; no clear D. This CDR3 comprises 14 residues. Germline loops: CDR1 MNHEY, CDR2 SMNVEV (reference sequence). With 1 base removed from V and 6 bases from J, the gap between germline ends came to 13 bases. The CDR3 sequence is CASSLFPSGGEQYF. The CDR3 DNA reads TGTGCCAGCAGTTTATTCCCATCGGGTGGCGAGCAGTACTTC.

This chain links TRBV5-8 with TRBJ2-7; maybe TRBD1 (7 bases). The CDR3 covers 14 residues. The ends were cut back, 4 bases at V and 1 base at J, with 12 bases in the middle. Germline V lookup: CDR1 SGHTS, CDR2 YDEGEE. The CDR3 is CASSAAGGSYEQYF. Here the CDR3 DNA reads TGTGCCAGCAGCGCCGCAGGGGGGTCCTACGAGCAGTACTTC.

The chain has TRBV5-6 and TRBJ2-7, with no clear D. CDR1 SGHDT and CDR2 YYEEEE come from the germline V gene. The ends were cut back, 0 bases at V and 7 bases at J, with 11 bases in the middle. There are 13 residues in the CDR3. The CDR3: CASSLGGYGEQYF. The CDR3 DNA follows: TGTGCCAGCAGCTTGGGAGGTTATGGGGAGCAGTACTTC.

This rearrangement joins TRBV20-1 to TRBJ2-1; 7 nucleotides match TRBD2. CDR1 is DFQATT and CDR2 is SNEGSKA in the germline V gene (reference sequence). The CDR3 extends over 8 amino acids. CDR3 nucleotides: TGCAGAGCGGGATTGCGGTTCTTC. Protein product: CRAGLRFF.

The V and J genes are TRBV10-3 and TRBJ2-5; 13 bases map to TRBD2. J was trimmed by 2 bases and V by 4 bases; bases with no gene match: 7. Germline loops: CDR1 ENHRY, CDR2 SYGVKD. The CDR3 has 17 residues. CDR3 sequence reads: CAISGTSGSSGQETQYF. Written as DNA, the CDR3 is TGTGCCATCAGTGGGACTAGCGGGAGCTCCGGACAAGAGACCCAGTACTTC.

This rearrangement joins TRBV7-6 to TRBJ1-6; D is unclear. The CDR3 runs to 13 residues. Germline V CDR1 and CDR2: SGHVS, FNYEAQ. V was trimmed by 1 base and J by 8 bases, leaving 6 bases between them. CDR3 sequence: CASSLVSDSPLHF. CDR3 nucleotides: TGTGCCAGCAGCTTAGTTAGTGATTCACCCCTCCACTTT.

This clone was picked up one time. The chain links TRBV5-6 to TRBJ1-3; no clear D gene. Trimming took 2 bases from V and 4 from J, leaving 7 bases between them. The CDR3 runs 13 residues. CDR1 and CDR2 (germline): SGHDT, YYEEEE. The CDR3 loop is CASSFRSGNTIYF. The CDR3 DNA follows: TGTGCCAGCAGCTTTAGATCGGGAAACACCATATATTTT.

This clone was found a few times. The chain has TRBV10-3 and TRBJ2-2; 10 bases match TRBD1. The length of the CDR3 is 14 residues. Germline CDR1 and CDR2: ENHRY and SYGVKD. V gave up 6 bases and J gave up 6 bases; unmatched junction bases: 4. The CDR3: CAISGTGVAGELFF. The DNA for the CDR3 is TGTGCCATCAGCGGGACAGGGGTAGCCGGGGAGCTGTTTTTT.

The V call is TRBV28, the J call TRBJ2-2, with D possibly TRBD2 on 6 matching bases. Between the trimmed V and J ends, which lost 10 bases and 7 bases, there was a span of 16 bases. Germline V CDR1 and CDR2: MDHEN, SYDVKM. The CDR3 is 13 residues long. CDR3 in amino acids: CATGGGQIGELFF. As DNA, the CDR3 is TGTGCCACCGGCGGAGGGCAAATCGGGGAGCTGTTTTTT. Full variable domain (outside the CDR3, taken from reference TRBV28 and TRBJ2-2): DVKVTQSSRYLVKRTGEKVFLECVQDMDHENMFWYRQDPGLGLRLIYFSYDVKMKEKGDIPEGYSVSREKKERFSLILESASTNQTSMYLCATGGGQIGELFFGEGSRLTVL.

The chain employs TRBV28 and TRBJ2-1; the D gene is possibly TRBD1 (6 bases). CDR3 length: 12 residues. The ends were cut back, 8 bases at V and 5 bases at J, with 10 bases in the middle. Germline V lookup: CDR1 MDHEN, CDR2 SYDVKM. This chain's CDR3 is CASHRVDNEQFF. The CDR3 nucleotides are TGTGCCAGCCACAGGGTCGACAATGAGCAGTTCTTC. Full variable domain (rest looked up from reference TRBV28 and TRBJ2-1): DVKVTQSSRYLVKRTGEKVFLECVQDMDHENMFWYRQDPGLGLRLIYFSYDVKMKEKGDIPEGYSVSREKKERFSLILESASTNQTSMYLCASHRVDNEQFFGPGTRLTVL.

The V and J genes are TRBV6-5 and TRBJ2-1; TRBD1 matches at 9 bases. The ends lost 6 bases at V and 8 bases at J; junction bases unmatched: 11. Per the germline V gene, CDR1 is MNHEY and CDR2 is SVGAGI. CDR3 length equals 15 residues. The CDR3 loop reads CASRVSGTGIYEQFF. For the CDR3, the DNA is TGTGCCAGCAGAGTGTCCGGGACAGGGATATATGAGCAGTTCTTC.

The chain carries TRBV18 and TRBJ1-1; 10 positions agree with TRBD1. Trimming cost V 6 bases and J 5 bases; bases outside gene matches: 9. CDR1 KGHSH and CDR2 LQKENI come from the germline V gene. This CDR3 spans 15 amino acids. The CDR3 region has the DNA TGTGCCAGCTCTTCCGGGTGGACAGGGGGTACTGAAGCTTTCTTT. Protein: CASSSGWTGGTEAFF.

The chain carries TRBV7-8 and TRBJ2-1; 7 nucleotides align to TRBD2. The CDR3 runs 15 residues. V lost 4 bases to trimming and J lost 8 bases; unmatched junction nucleotides: 11. The germline V gene has CDR1 SGHVS and CDR2 FQNEAQ. CDR3 bases: TGTGCCAGCAGCTCCGGCGGGGGATTCTTTTATGAGCAGTTCTTC. As protein: CASSSGGGFFYEQFF.

This clone appeared a few times. The genes are TRBV28 and TRBJ1-5; TRBD1 matches at 7 bases. This CDR3 has 15 amino acids. Germline CDR1 is MDHEN and CDR2 is SYDVKM. After removal of 5 bases from V and 1 base from J, the junction contained 5 bases not matched to a gene. CDR3 DNA sequence: TGTGCCAGCAGTGGCGGGACAGTCAGCAATCAGCCCCAGCATTTT. Its translation is CASSGGTVSNQPQHF. Full variable domain (rest looked up from reference TRBV28 and TRBJ1-5): DVKVTQSSRYLVKRTGEKVFLECVQDMDHENMFWYRQDPGLGLRLIYFSYDVKMKEKGDIPEGYSVSREKKERFSLILESASTNQTSMYLCASSGGTVSNQPQHFGDGTRLSIL.

The J gene is TRBJ1-2, the V gene TRBV28, with D perhaps matching TRBD1 (5 bases). Germline V lookup: CDR1 MDHEN, CDR2 SYDVKM. The CDR3 has 14 amino acids. V lost 3 bases and J 8 bases, leaving 16 bases between the germline ends. The CDR3 DNA reads as TGTGCCAGCAGTTTTCAGGGCAGTCCCAAAGGCTACACCTTC. Amino acid sequence: CASSFQGSPKGYTF.

The gene calls are TRBV10-3 and TRBJ2-5; perhaps TRBD1 as D (5 bases). The better agreement between TRBJ2-7 and the DNA end casts doubt on the J call. CDR1 ENHRY and CDR2 SYGVKD come from the germline V gene. The CDR3 is 14 amino acids. This CDR3 reads CAISDRVVSYEQYF. CDR3 DNA sequence: TGTGCCATCAGTGACAGGGTAGTCTCCTACGAGCAGTACTTC.

CDR3 protein: CASSPVDRGSAFF. For the CDR3, the DNA is TGTGCCAGTAGCCCCGTTGATCGAGGGTCGGCTTTCTTT. This chain links TRBV19 with TRBJ1-1; D not certain. Germline V CDR1 and CDR2: LNHDA, SQIVND (reference sequence). Trimming stripped 6 bases from V and 11 bases from J, with 19 bases between. The CDR3 has 13 amino acids.

V is TRBV25-1 and J is TRBJ2-7; weak D call: TRBD1 (6 bases). Germline V CDR1 and CDR2: MGHDK, SYGVNS. V was clipped by 3 bases and J by 3 bases, with 15 bases between them. The CDR3 consists of 15 residues. The CDR3 DNA reads TGTGCCAGCAGTGAGCCTAACACAGGGTACTACGAGCAGTACTTC. Amino acids: CASSEPNTGYYEQYF.

The V and J genes are TRBV19 and TRBJ2-7, with TRBD1 as a possible D gene (6 bases). The CDR3 sequence is 15 residues long. CDR1 is LNHDA, CDR2 SQIVND, per germline (reference sequence). V was pared by 7 bases and J by 3 bases, with 19 bases between. As DNA, the CDR3 is TGTGCCAGTACCCAGAGTGCAGGGGTAGGCTACGAGCAGTACTTC. Encoded protein: CASTQSAGVGYEQYF.

The chain joins TRBV6-6 to TRBJ1-6; D is possibly TRBD1 (5 bases). CDR1 is MNHNY, CDR2 SVGAGI, per germline (reference sequence). The CDR3 sequence is 15 residues long. V gave up 0 bases and J gave up 4 bases, with 7 bases separating them. CDR3 protein: CASSYSQGYNSPLHF. The CDR3 DNA follows: TGTGCCAGCAGTTACTCTCAGGGATATAATTCACCCCTCCACTTT.

The chain links TRBV5-5 to TRBJ1-5; TRBD1 is a possible D gene (6 bases). The V end lost 0 bases, the J end lost 6 bases, and 19 bases lay between the germline ends. The germline V gene has CDR1 SGHKS and CDR2 YYEKEE (reference sequence). The CDR3 extends over 17 amino acids. The CDR3 DNA reads TGTGCCAGCAGCTTGGGCCCCTACAGGGCTTGGGTTCAGCCCCAGCATTTT. As protein: CASSLGPYRAWVQPQHF.